This entry concerns a single T cell receptor beta chain. This entry belongs to a study of blood T cell repertoires in COVID-19. About the research overall: COVID-19 samples collected from the United States, Italy and Spain covered acute and convalescent phases.

The CDR3 consists of 13 residues. With 9 bases removed from V and 1 base from J, the gap between germline ends came to 12 bases. Germline CDR1 MNHEY, CDR2 SVGAGI. Profiling relied on immunoSEQ multiplex PCR, and the TCRdb table lists in-frame clones only, not all of them. The table lists roughly 43,000 clones, approximately 71% of them singletons, with under 6.5% in the top ten. The sequence came from a man aged 80 or over with acute or convalescent COVID-19. The chain carries TRBV6-5 and TRBJ1-2; no clear D gene. Sequencing used peripheral blood. The CDR3 here is CASVLRLNYGYTF. The CDR3 DNA is TGTGCCAGTGTACTCCGACTTAACTATGGCTACACCTTC.